This T cell receptor (beta chain) is drawn from a study of Graves' ophthalmopathy and Graves' hyperthyroidism. V was trimmed by 4 bases and J by 6 bases, leaving 9 bases between them. In germline, CDR1 is LNHNV, CDR2 YYDKDF (reference sequence). CDR3 length: 12 residues. Using RNA transcripts, the TCR beta CDR3 regions were amplified. A first-round RT-PCR used HTBI primers, followed by a second-round multiplex PCR. MiXCR was run by TCRdb on the multiplex PCR reads, yielding one entry per CDR3 protein. The sample comprises a few hundred thousand distinct CDR3 sequences, approximately 37% of which are singletons, and around 4% rests with the top ten.

Sample: peripheral blood or thyroid tissue (not recorded which). The V call is TRBV15, the J call TRBJ1-1; tentative D call: TRBD1 (5 bases). The TCR was taken from an adult man with Graves' hyperthyroidism. CDR3: CATSTGRAEAFF. Written as DNA, the CDR3 is TGTGCCACCAGCACAGGGAGGGCTGAAGCTTTCTTT.